The 21 T cell receptor beta chains given below trace back to one sample, sequenced in a study of PD-1 blockade in classical Hodgkin lymphoma. This sample's time point: newly diagnosed, previously untreated cHL patient sample. Assay used: immunoSEQ multiplex PCR; TCRdb lists only in-frame clones, some missing. The repertoire holds 70,000 or so clones, with 93% as singletons. The material sequenced was peripheral blood mononuclear cells (PBMCs). Receptors were obtained from a human donor with classical Hodgkin lymphoma.

This clone was seen only a few times. The genes are TRBV28 and TRBJ1-3; D call uncertain. V shed 4 bases and J shed 4 bases, with 23 bases lying between them. The CDR3 sequence is 18 residues long. Germline V gene lookup returns CDR1 MDHEN and CDR2 SYDVKM. The CDR3 DNA reads as TGTGCCAGCAGTTCCCGCCCGGGCCTTACCACGAGCGGAAACACCATATATTTT. It specifies CASSSRPGLTTSGNTIYF. Full variable domain (outside the CDR3, taken from reference TRBV28 and TRBJ1-3): DVKVTQSSRYLVKRTGEKVFLECVQDMDHENMFWYRQDPGLGLRLIYFSYDVKMKEKGDIPEGYSVSREKKERFSLILESASTNQTSMYLCASSSRPGLTTSGNTIYFGEGSWLTVV.

A single count supports this clone. The chain is built from TRBV11-2 and TRBJ2-7, with a possible D match to TRBD2 (6 bases). V lost 4 bases and J 0 bases, leaving 10 bases between the germline ends. The CDR3 spans 14 residues. Per germline, CDR1 SGHAT and CDR2 FQNNGV. Here the CDR3 reads CASSYSAGSYEQYF. The CDR3 DNA reads TGTGCCAGCAGCTATTCAGCGGGCTCCTACGAGCAGTACTTC.

This sequence joins TRBV29-1 and TRBJ1-2, with unresolved D. The CDR3 runs 15 residues. Per germline, CDR1 SQVTM and CDR2 ANQGSEA. Trimming removed 6 bases from V and 5 bases from J, with 22 bases in between. This CDR3 is CSVVFGSPATYGYTF. DNA of the CDR3: TGCAGCGTCGTCTTCGGGTCGCCAGCCACATATGGCTACACCTTC.

This clone has only one observation. V usage is TRBV10-1 and J usage is TRBJ1-1; the D gene is possibly TRBD1 (5 bases). Trimming removed 2 bases from V and 0 bases from J, with 10 bases in between. Germline V gene data show CDR1 as WNHNN and CDR2 as SYGVQD (reference sequence). The CDR3 runs to 15 residues. The CDR3 loop reads CASSEDRKVNTEAFF. The CDR3 coding sequence is TGCGCCAGCAGTGAGGACAGAAAAGTGAACACTGAAGCTTTCTTT.

This clone was detected only once. The rearrangement uses TRBV6-1 and TRBJ1-2; TRBD1 aligns across 7 bases. CDR3 length equals 17 residues. Germline values: CDR1 MNHNS, CDR2 SASEGT. The V gene end was trimmed by 0 bases and the J gene end by 8 bases; junction bases not matched to a gene: 15. DNA of the CDR3: TGTGCCAGCAGTGAAGCTACCCTTTCGACAGGGCGCAAGGGCTACACCTTC. This gives the protein CASSEATLSTGRKGYTF.

The chain's CDR3 is CASSDRWDYGYTF. CDR3 sequence (DNA): TGTGCCAGCAGTGACAGGTGGGACTATGGCTACACCTTC. The chain has TRBV25-1 and TRBJ1-2; D is undetermined. The CDR3 runs to 13 residues. The germline CDR1 and CDR2 sequences are MGHDK and SYGVNS. Trimming left V 3 bases short and J 3 bases short, with 8 bases between.

The rearrangement joins TRBV6-5 to TRBJ1-2; no reliable D call. The V end lost 7 bases, the J end lost 7 bases, and 16 bases lay between the germline ends. The CDR3 has 13 residues. Germline lookup yields CDR1 MNHEY and CDR2 SVGAGI. CDR3 loop: CASTSLTLGGYTF. CDR3 bases: TGTGCCAGCACTAGTCTCACCTTGGGTGGCTACACCTTC.

This chain links TRBV5-1 with TRBJ1-2; unclear D gene. V lost 3 bases and J lost 8, with 11 bases in between. The CDR3 spans 12 residues. Looked up from germline, CDR1 is SGHRS and CDR2 is YFSETQ. The CDR3 spells CASSSQLGGYTF. The CDR3 nucleotides read TGCGCCAGCAGCTCGCAGTTAGGGGGCTACACCTTC.

J is TRBJ1-2 and V is TRBV4-3; D is undetermined. CDR3 length equals 15 residues. CDR1 is LGHNA and CDR2 is YSLEER in the germline V gene. The ends were cut back, 0 bases at V and 2 bases at J, with 10 bases in the middle. In DNA form, the CDR3 reads TGCGCCAGCAGCCAAGATCGAGGAGGGAACTATGGCTACACCTTC. Its protein is CASSQDRGGNYGYTF.

The J gene is TRBJ1-5, the V gene TRBV28; 10 bases match TRBD1. The CDR3 contains 19 residues. The V segment lost 0 bases and the J segment 1 base; nucleotides outside the gene matches: 9. CDR1 is MDHEN, CDR2 SYDVKM, per germline. CDR3 protein: CASSLWRTGGEGSNQPQHF. CDR3 in DNA: TGTGCCAGCAGTTTATGGCGGACAGGGGGAGAGGGGAGCAATCAGCCCCAGCATTTT.

The V and J genes are TRBV28 and TRBJ2-3; the D is unclear. Germline V gene sequence: CDR1 MDHEN, CDR2 SYDVKM. The CDR3 is 11 residues long. The V end was cut by 6 bases, the J end by 7 bases, with 8 bases between. The CDR3 DNA reads TGTGCCAGCAGAACCGATAATACGCAGTATTTT. Amino acids: CASRTDNTQYF.

J is TRBJ2-7 and V is TRBV2; D may be TRBD1 (6 bases). The V and J ends lost 6 bases and 0 bases respectively, with 18 bases between them. The CDR3 has 16 residues. CDR1 is SNHLY, CDR2 FYNNEI, per germline. DNA for the CDR3: TGTGCCAGCAGAGGGGGACGTGGTAAGGGCTCCTACGAGCAGTACTTC. This sequence encodes CASRGGRGKGSYEQYF.

Notes on this clone: The junction departs from germline at one end; a sequencing error may be responsible. The chain employs TRBV2 and TRBJ2-7; 12 bases are shared with TRBD2. The CDR3 sequence is 17 residues long. Germline CDR1 reads SNHLY; CDR2 reads FYNNEI. Written as DNA, the CDR3 is TGTGCCAGCAGTGAAGCGCTTCACTGGACTAGCGGGACAAAGCAATACTTC. Amino acid sequence: CASSEALHWTSGTKQYF.

V and J are TRBV6-5 and TRBJ2-7; D may be TRBD1 (6 bases). Germline lookup yields CDR1 MNHEY and CDR2 SVGAGI. The V and J ends lost 8 bases and 1 base respectively, with 9 bases between them. CDR3 length: 12 amino acids. The CDR3 nucleotides are TGTGCCAGCGGGGACATTTCCTACGAGCAGTACTTC. Translating it yields CASGDISYEQYF.

This chain links TRBV7-9 with TRBJ2-1; D ambiguous. Per germline, CDR1 SEHNR and CDR2 FQNEAQ (reference sequence). The CDR3 is 12 amino acids. The V end was cut by 5 bases, the J end by 3 bases, with 5 bases between. CDR3 sequence: CASSPYYNEQFF. The CDR3 bases are TGTGCCAGCAGCCCTTACTACAATGAGCAGTTCTTC.

The chain combines TRBV28 with TRBJ1-5, with TRBD1 as a possible D gene (6 bases). The CDR3 extends over 15 amino acids. The germline V gene encodes CDR1 MDHEN and CDR2 SYDVKM. V lost 6 bases, J lost 4 bases, and 16 bases lay in between. The CDR3 reads CASRESGGANQPQHF. The CDR3 DNA reads as TGTGCCAGCAGGGAAAGCGGGGGGGCGAATCAGCCCCAGCATTTT.

In its sample, this clone was seen a few times. The rearrangement links TRBV10-3 to TRBJ1-6; the D is unclear. Germline CDR1 ENHRY, CDR2 SYGVKD. V was shortened by 10 bases and J by 6 bases, with 16 bases between the two germline ends. The CDR3 covers 14 residues. The CDR3 spells CATMGGVGNSPLHF. DNA for the CDR3: TGTGCCACCATGGGTGGGGTCGGTAATTCACCCCTCCACTTT.

This clone occurred once. The chain couples TRBV29-1 to TRBJ1-1; possibly TRBD1 for D (5 bases). The CDR3 length is 14 residues. The V gene's germline CDR1 is SQVTM and CDR2 ANQGSEA. The V end was cut by 7 bases, the J end by 5 bases, with 20 bases between. The CDR3, as DNA: TGCAGCGCCCGAGGGGACGCGACATCGACTGAAGCTTTCTTT. This sequence encodes CSARGDATSTEAFF. Combining the CDR3 with reference TRBV29-1 and TRBJ1-1 gives the whole variable domain SAVISQKPSRDICQRGTSLTIQCQVDSQVTMMFWYRQQPGQSLTLIATANQGSEATYESGFVIDKFPISRPNLTFSTLTVSNMSPEDSSIYLCSARGDATSTEAFFGQGTRLTVV.

This sequence joins TRBV19 and TRBJ2-7; D remains ambiguous. The V end was cut by 3 bases, the J end by 7 bases, with 10 bases between. There are 12 residues in the CDR3. Germline-derived CDR1 and CDR2 are LNHDA and SQIVND (reference sequence). CDR3 sequence: CASSIGSGEQYF. The CDR3 DNA reads as TGTGCCAGTAGTATCGGTTCCGGGGAGCAGTACTTC.

This sequence joins TRBV6-6 and TRBJ2-3; a possible D gene is TRBD2 (7 bases). The CDR3 is 14 residues long. V shed 7 bases and J shed 4 bases, with 15 bases lying between them. CDR1 is MNHNY and CDR2 is SVGAGI in the germline V gene (reference sequence). The CDR3 reads CASNKQGGPDTQYF. CDR3 DNA: TGTGCCAGCAACAAACAGGGAGGGCCAGATACGCAGTATTTT.

The chain couples TRBV30 to TRBJ1-4; D unclear. The CDR3 has 14 amino acids. The germline V and J ends were trimmed by 4 bases and 4 bases, with 13 bases remaining between them. Germline V CDR1 and CDR2: GTSNPN, SVGIG (reference sequence). The DNA of the CDR3 is TGTGCCTGGACCATAAGTTCGTTTAATGAAAAACTGTTTTTT. Its translation is CAWTISSFNEKLFF.